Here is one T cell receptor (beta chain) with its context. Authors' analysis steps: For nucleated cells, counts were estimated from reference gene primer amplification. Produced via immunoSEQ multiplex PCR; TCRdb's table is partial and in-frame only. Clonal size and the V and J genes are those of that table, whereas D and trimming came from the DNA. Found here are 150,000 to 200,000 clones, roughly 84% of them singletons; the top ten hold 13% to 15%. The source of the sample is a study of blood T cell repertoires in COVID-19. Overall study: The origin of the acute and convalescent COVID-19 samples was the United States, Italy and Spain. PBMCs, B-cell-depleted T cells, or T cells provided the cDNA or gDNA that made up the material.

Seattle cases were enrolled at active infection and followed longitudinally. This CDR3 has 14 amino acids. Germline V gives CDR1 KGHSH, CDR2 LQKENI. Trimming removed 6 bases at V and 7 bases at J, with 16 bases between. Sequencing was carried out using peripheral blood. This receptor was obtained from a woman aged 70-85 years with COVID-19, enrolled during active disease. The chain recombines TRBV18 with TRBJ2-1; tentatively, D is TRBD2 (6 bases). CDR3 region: CASSPSSGRNEQFF. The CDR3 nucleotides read TGTGCCAGCTCTCCCTCCTCCGGGAGAAATGAGCAGTTCTTC.